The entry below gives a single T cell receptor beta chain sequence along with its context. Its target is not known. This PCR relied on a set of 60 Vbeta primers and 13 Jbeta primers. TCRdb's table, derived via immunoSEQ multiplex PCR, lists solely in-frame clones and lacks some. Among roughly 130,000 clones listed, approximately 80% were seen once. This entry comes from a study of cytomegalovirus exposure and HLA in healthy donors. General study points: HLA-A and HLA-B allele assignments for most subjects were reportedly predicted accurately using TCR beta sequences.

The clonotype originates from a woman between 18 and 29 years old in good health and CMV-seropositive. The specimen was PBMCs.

CDR3: CASSIPAGNSPLHF. CDR3 DNA: TGCGCCAGCAGCATCCCGGCGGGGAATTCACCCCTCCACTTT. V gene TRBV4-1 combines with J gene TRBJ1-6; no clear D gene. The CDR3 loop spans 14 amino acids. In germline, CDR1 is MGHRA, CDR2 YSYEKL. Trimming took 5 bases from V and 7 from J, leaving 12 bases between them.